This TCR beta chain stems from a study of T cells after yellow fever vaccination. Universal primer sites and UMIs were introduced during 5'RACE template-switching synthesis of TCR cDNA. TCRdb fed the 5' RACE reads into MiXCR, producing one record per CDR3 protein. The sample has around 320,000 distinct CDR3 sequences; approximately 4% are singletons. The table lists this clonotype with many counts. Its antigen is undetermined. The CDR3 consists of 13 residues. The V gene lost 4 bases and the J gene lost 2 bases, with 9 bases spanning the gap. The germline gives CDR1 SEHNR, CDR2 FQNEAQ (reference sequence). Study results and limitations: Post-booster repertoires contained most primary-vaccination clones again (96% CD4, roughly 90% CD8).

The clonotype was recovered from a man in his late teens or twenties who received the YFV17D yellow fever vaccine. Here the sequenced sample was PBMCs, taken 15 days after the yellow fever booster vaccination. V gene TRBV7-9 combines with J gene TRBJ2-7, with D hard to call. Written as DNA, the CDR3 is TGTGCCAGCAGCTCTCCGGAGACCTACGAGCAGTACGTC. Translating it yields CASSSPETYEQYV.